This entry lists 26 T cell receptor beta chains sequenced from one sample in a study of shared clonotypes between healthy human individuals. Repertoires were generated with immunoSEQ multiplex PCR, while TCRdb's copy carries only in-frame clones and drops some. This table has about 530,000 clones, 60% to 80% appearing once. The sequenced material came from PBMCs. The source of these receptors is a woman in her forties in good health. Some clones in this sample may be carry-over from other donors' samples.

On this clone itself: The same CDR3 arises from other DNA sequences in this sample as well. The chain is built from TRBV9 and TRBJ2-3; 7 positions agree with TRBD2. The CDR3 has 14 amino acids. CDR1 and CDR2 (germline): SGDLS, YYNGEE. After removal of 0 bases from V and 6 bases from J, the junction contained 4 bases not matched to a gene. The CDR3 is CASSVGGSGDTQYF. The CDR3 nucleotides read TGTGCCAGCAGCGTAGGCGGGAGTGGCGATACGCAGTATTTT.

This clone was detected a few times. The chain is built from TRBV7-9 and TRBJ2-7; D is unclear. Germline-derived CDR1 and CDR2 are SEHNR and FQNEAQ (reference sequence). V shed 5 bases and J shed 3 bases, with 5 bases lying between them. The CDR3 runs to 11 residues. CDR3 protein: CASSHRYEQYF. The CDR3 DNA reads as TGTGCCAGCAGCCATCGCTACGAGCAGTACTTC.

The chain couples TRBV28 to TRBJ2-7, with D possibly TRBD1 on 6 matching bases. The CDR3 is made up of 12 amino acids. Germline assignment: CDR1 MDHEN and CDR2 SYDVKM. With 5 bases removed from V and 2 bases from J, the gap between germline ends came to 7 bases. CDR3 coding DNA: TGTGCCAGCAGTCGACAGGCCTACGAGCAGTACTTC. It is translated as CASSRQAYEQYF. Looking up the rest from reference TRBV28 and TRBJ2-7 gives the full variable domain: DVKVTQSSRYLVKRTGEKVFLECVQDMDHENMFWYRQDPGLGLRLIYFSYDVKMKEKGDIPEGYSVSREKKERFSLILESASTNQTSMYLCASSRQAYEQYFGPGTRLTVT.

This rearrangement joins TRBV11-2 to TRBJ2-1, with D tentatively TRBD1 or TRBD2 (5 bases each). The CDR3 sequence is 16 residues long. Trimming shortened V by 2 bases and J by 2 bases, and 13 bases separated the two germline ends. Germline values: CDR1 SGHAT, CDR2 FQNNGV. In DNA form, the CDR3 reads TGTGCCAGCAGCTTATTCGCGAGGGGTGCCTACAATGAGCAGTTCTTC. This gives the protein CASSLFARGAYNEQFF.

This clone has a handful of counts. The chain couples TRBV15 to TRBJ2-1; 8 bases are shared with TRBD2. The trim removed 3 bases at V and 8 bases at J, leaving 9 bases unmatched. The CDR3 is made up of 15 amino acids. CDR1 is LNHNV and CDR2 is YYDKDF in the germline V gene (reference sequence). The CDR3 sequence is CATSSWTKREHEQFF. In DNA, the CDR3 is TGTGCCACCAGCAGCTGGACCAAGCGGGAGCATGAGCAGTTCTTC.

V usage is TRBV7-9 and J usage is TRBJ2-1; TRBD2 aligns across 10 bases. The length of the CDR3 is 18 residues. The germline gives CDR1 SEHNR, CDR2 FQNEAQ (reference sequence). J lost 4 bases, V lost 4 bases, and 13 bases had no gene match. The CDR3 here is CASSSSGAGGPGYNEQFF. CDR3 DNA: TGTGCCAGCAGCTCCAGTGGAGCGGGAGGGCCGGGTTACAATGAGCAGTTCTTC.

The chain has TRBV19 and TRBJ2-7, with 10 bases matching TRBD2. Losses at the gene ends were 3 bases for V and 3 bases for J; bases not matched to a gene: 11. Looked up from germline, CDR1 is LNHDA and CDR2 is SQIVND (reference sequence). The CDR3 has 17 residues. The CDR3 reads CASSMSPPRLAGYEQYF. CDR3 bases: TGTGCCAGTAGTATGTCTCCCCCTCGACTAGCGGGCTACGAGCAGTACTTC. Based on the CDR3 plus reference TRBV19 and TRBJ2-7, the full variable domain is DGGITQSPKYLFRKEGQNVTLSCEQNLNHDAMYWYRQDPGQGLRLIYYSQIVNDFQKGDIAEGYSVSREKKESFPLTVTSAQKNPTAFYLCASSMSPPRLAGYEQYFGPGTRLTVT.

The V call is TRBV19, the J call TRBJ1-1; 8 bases are a match to TRBD1. The CDR3 is 14 amino acids. Germline V gene data show CDR1 as LNHDA and CDR2 as SQIVND (reference sequence). After removal of 5 bases from V and 7 bases from J, the junction contained 9 bases not matched to a gene. CDR3 DNA sequence: TGTGCCAGTAGTTGGAGTAGAACAGGGGGTGAAGCTTTCTTT. This encodes CASSWSRTGGEAFF. Full variable domain (remainder filled in from reference TRBV19 and TRBJ1-1): DGGITQSPKYLFRKEGQNVTLSCEQNLNHDAMYWYRQDPGQGLRLIYYSQIVNDFQKGDIAEGYSVSREKKESFPLTVTSAQKNPTAFYLCASSWSRTGGEAFFGQGTRLTVV.

The CDR3 DNA sequence: TGTGCCAGCAGTCGGACTAGCGGTACCTACAATGAGCAGTTCTTC. Its protein is CASSRTSGTYNEQFF. This chain links TRBV2 with TRBJ2-1, with 10 bases matching TRBD2. Germline V lookup: CDR1 SNHLY, CDR2 FYNNEI. The CDR3 is made up of 15 amino acids. The junction had 3 bases not matched to a gene; V was cut back by 5 bases and J by 2 bases.

The rearrangement uses TRBV7-9 and TRBJ2-5; D perhaps matches TRBD1 (5 bases). CDR1 and CDR2 from the germline V gene are SEHNR and FQNEAQ (reference sequence). The V end lost 8 bases, the J end lost 5 bases, and 12 bases lay between the germline ends. The CDR3 runs to 12 residues. In DNA form, the CDR3 reads TGTGCCAGCGGATGGGGCGCGGAGACCCAGTACTTC. Its translation is CASGWGAETQYF. The complete variable domain, with remaining parts taken from reference TRBV7-9 and TRBJ2-5, reads DTGVSQNPRHKITKRGQNVTFRCDPISEHNRLYWYRQTLGQGPEFLTYFQNEAQLEKSRLLSDRFSAERPKGSFSTLEIQRTEQGDSAMYLCASGWGAETQYFGPGTRLLVL.

The chain recombines TRBV9 with TRBJ2-7; the match to TRBD1 covers 7 bases. The CDR3 contains 15 residues. Germline V gene lookup returns CDR1 SGDLS and CDR2 YYNGEE. The J segment lost 3 bases and the V segment lost 3 bases, leaving 9 bases of the junction unmatched. CDR3 nucleotide sequence: TGTGCCAGCAGCGCGTACACAGGGGATTTCTACGAGCAGTACTTC. This encodes CASSAYTGDFYEQYF.

The chain carries TRBV19 and TRBJ1-3, with 10 nucleotides matching TRBD1. CDR1 and CDR2 from the germline V gene are LNHDA and SQIVND (reference sequence). This CDR3 has 15 amino acids. J was trimmed by 2 bases and V by 7 bases; bases with no gene match: 5. CDR3 in DNA: TGTGCCAGTATTCCGGACAGGGGGGCTGGAAACACCATATATTTT. It translates to CASIPDRGAGNTIYF.

In this sample, this clone turned up a few times. V usage is TRBV2 and J usage is TRBJ2-5; 13 bases fit TRBD2. The trim removed 1 base at V and 4 bases at J, leaving 3 bases unmatched. CDR1 and CDR2 from the germline V gene are SNHLY and FYNNEI. This CDR3 contains 16 residues. The CDR3 coding sequence is TGTGCCAGCAGTGAAGGGGGACTAGCGGGGACAGAGACCCAGTACTTC. This gives the protein CASSEGGLAGTETQYF.

The genes are TRBV9 and TRBJ2-2; D not resolved. This CDR3 has 14 residues. Per the germline V gene, CDR1 is SGDLS and CDR2 is YYNGEE. Between the trimmed V and J ends, which lost 4 bases and 2 bases, there was a span of 9 bases. The CDR3 sequence is CASSLDPNTGELFF. CDR3 DNA sequence: TGTGCCAGCAGCCTGGATCCAAACACCGGGGAGCTGTTTTTT.

V and J are TRBV2 and TRBJ1-2; D gene unclear. CDR1 and CDR2 from the germline V gene are SNHLY and FYNNEI. Between the trimmed V and J ends, which lost 10 bases and 4 bases, there was a span of 22 bases. The CDR3 loop spans 15 amino acids. CDR3 DNA sequence: TGTGCCACCTGGGGTGGGGTGCTGGCGGGCTATGGCTACACCTTC. Protein: CATWGGVLAGYGYTF.

This clone has a count of ten or more. This rearrangement joins TRBV18 to TRBJ2-3, with 10 bases fitting TRBD2. V shed 5 bases, J shed 0 bases, and the junction held 8 bases outside the gene matches. This CDR3 is 17 amino acids long. Germline CDR1 is KGHSH and CDR2 is LQKENI. The CDR3 region is CASSTTGTSASTDTQYF. CDR3 DNA sequence: TGTGCCAGCTCAACCACCGGGACTAGCGCTAGCACAGATACGCAGTATTTT.

V and J are TRBV7-9 and TRBJ1-1; D is undetermined. Germline V gene data show CDR1 as SEHNR and CDR2 as FQNEAQ (reference sequence). CDR3 length: 15 amino acids. The ends were cut back, 5 bases at V and 5 bases at J, with 18 bases in the middle. This CDR3 is CASSLPTMARTEAFF. The CDR3, as DNA: TGTGCCAGCAGCCTCCCGACGATGGCGAGAACTGAAGCTTTCTTT.

This clone has only one observation. This chain uses TRBV5-1 with TRBJ2-7; D is uncertain. From germline, CDR1 is SGHRS and CDR2 YFSETQ. The CDR3 loop spans 13 amino acids. Trimming cost V 1 base and J 6 bases, with 11 bases left between them. The CDR3 spells CASSLLGYGEQYF. CDR3 DNA: TGCGCCAGCAGCTTGCTGGGGTACGGCGAGCAGTACTTC.

This chain connects TRBV5-6 to TRBJ2-5; 12 nucleotides align to TRBD2. Germline V gives CDR1 SGHDT, CDR2 YYEEEE. The V gene end was trimmed by 4 bases and the J gene end by 1 base; junction bases not matched to a gene: 2. CDR3 length: 15 residues. The CDR3 is CASSAGLAGQETQYF. The CDR3 coding sequence is TGTGCCAGCAGCGCGGGACTAGCGGGCCAAGAGACCCAGTACTTC.

This clone was observed a handful of times. V gene TRBV20-1 combines with J gene TRBJ1-1; a weak D match, TRBD1 (6 bases). V was pared by 5 bases and J by 6 bases, with 10 bases between. This CDR3 contains 11 residues. Per the germline V gene, CDR1 is DFQATT and CDR2 is SNEGSKA (reference sequence). The CDR3 loop reads CSAPDSSEAFF. CDR3 nucleotides: TGCAGTGCTCCGGACAGCTCTGAAGCTTTCTTT.

The chain uses TRBV7-2 and TRBJ2-7; the match to TRBD2 covers 10 bases. Germline trimming cut 5 bases from V and 3 bases from J; bases unmatched to any gene: 4. CDR1 and CDR2 (germline): SGHTA, FQGNSA. The CDR3 runs 14 residues. In DNA, the CDR3 is TGTGCCAGCAGCCCCACTAGCGGGAACTACGAGCAGTACTTC. As protein: CASSPTSGNYEQYF.

The chain has TRBV19 and TRBJ2-1; D assignment may be TRBD1 or TRBD2 (5 bases each). The CDR3 spans 15 residues. CDR1 is LNHDA and CDR2 is SQIVND in the germline V gene (reference sequence). Trimming took 5 bases from V and 5 from J, leaving 16 bases between them. The CDR3 spells CASSRGGPGDNEQFF. The CDR3 region has the DNA TGTGCCAGTAGTCGGGGCGGCCCTGGGGACAATGAGCAGTTCTTC.

This clone occurred once. The gene calls are TRBV6-6 and TRBJ1-5, with TRBD1 identical over 7 bases. This CDR3 contains 14 residues. Germline V CDR1 and CDR2: MNHNY, SVGAGI (reference sequence). Losses at the gene ends were 6 bases for V and 4 bases for J; bases not matched to a gene: 6. The CDR3 nucleotides are TGTGCCAGCAGCAAAGACAGGGAAAATCAGCCCCAGCATTTT. Amino acid sequence: CASSKDRENQPQHF.

This clone was detected only once. The V call is TRBV7-9, the J call TRBJ2-7; D may be TRBD2 (5 bases). V was trimmed by 2 bases and J by 7 bases, leaving 15 bases between them. The CDR3 has 14 residues. Germline V gene data show CDR1 as SEHNR and CDR2 as FQNEAQ (reference sequence). CDR3 amino acids: CASSLQADSGEQYF. The DNA for the CDR3 is TGTGCCAGCAGCTTACAGGCAGACTCGGGGGAGCAGTACTTC.

The chain recombines TRBV5-5 with TRBJ1-5; tentatively, D is TRBD1 (5 bases). V lost 2 bases to trimming and J lost 5 bases, with 11 bases between them. The CDR3 spans 14 residues. Germline V gene lookup returns CDR1 SGHKS and CDR2 YYEKEE (reference sequence). As DNA, the CDR3 is TGTGCCAGCAGCTTCGGGCAGGGCCATCAGCCCCAGCATTTT. Its translation is CASSFGQGHQPQHF.

This chain connects TRBV12-2 to TRBJ1-4. TRBV12-2 is designated a pseudogene. This CDR3 region has 19 residues. DNA for the CDR3: TGTGCAAGTCGCTTAGTGTTCAGACCTGAGATAGCAACTAATGAAAAACTGTTTTTT. Translated, it gives CASRLVFRPEIATNEKLFF.